This is a list of T cell receptor beta chains from one sample in a study of control samples from healthy donors and cancer patients. Some clones are missing from TCRdb's copy, which holds only in-frame ones; the method was immunoSEQ multiplex PCR. Of 150,000 to 200,000 clones listed, around nine tenths are singletons. Sequencing was performed on blood. The receptor set was obtained from a man aged 25 to 45 in good health. The CDR3 runs from the conserved cysteine through the conserved F or W. D genes are given only for firm matches. Some rows have no size entry. The others give once, few or many, or a class for an expanded clone.

v_call	j_call	clone_size	d_call	cdr3_aa	cdr3_nt
TRBV7-2	TRBJ2-2	.	TRBD2	CATMGGDTGELFF	TGTGCCACCATGGGGGGGGACACCGGGGAGCTGTTTTTT
TRBV3-1/TRBV3-2	TRBJ2-1	.	.	CASSQADLEQFF	TGTGCCAGCAGCCAAGCCGATCTTGAGCAGTTCTTC
TRBV27	TRBJ1-2	.	TRBD1	CASSSPKRGVGQGSYGYTF	TGTGCCAGCAGTTCGCCTAAACGGGGGGTGGGACAGGGAAGCTATGGCTACACCTTC
TRBV5-8	TRBJ1-2	.	TRBD1	CASSFQGAGYGYTF	TGTGCCAGCAGCTTCCAGGGGGCTGGCTATGGCTACACCTTC
TRBV6-1	TRBJ2-7	once	.	CASSEARGTEQYF	TGTGCCAGCAGTGAAGCAAGGGGGACCGAGCAGTACTTC
TRBV5-1	TRBJ2-7	.	TRBD1	CASSSNPTGTYEQYF	TGCGCCAGCAGCTCGAATCCGACAGGGACCTACGAGCAGTACTTC
TRBV2	TRBJ2-2	.	.	CASRSYPGELFF	TGTGCCAGCAGGAGTTATCCCGGGGAGCTGTTTTTT
TRBV9	TRBJ2-3	.	TRBD1	CASSVTGTGSTDTQYF	TGTGCCAGCAGCGTAACCGGGACAGGCTCTACAGATACGCAGTATTTT
TRBV27	TRBJ1-2	.	.	CASSFRGNYGYTF	TGTGCCAGCAGTTTCCGGGGGAACTATGGCTACACCTTC
TRBV10-3	TRBJ2-2	.	.	CAISVQGGRAVNTGELFF	TGTGCCATCAGCGTCCAAGGGGGTCGAGCGGTAAACACCGGGGAGCTGTTTTTT
TRBV19	TRBJ2-7	few	.	CATRDFFYEQYF	TGTGCCACTCGGGACTTTTTCTACGAGCAGTACTTC
TRBV6-6	TRBJ1-2	.	TRBD1	CASSRQGADYGYTF	TGTGCCAGCAGTCGACAGGGGGCGGACTATGGCTACACCTTC
TRBV7-9	TRBJ1-1	.	.	CASSSGREAFF	TGTGCCAGCAGCTCCGGACGTGAAGCTTTCTTT
TRBV29-1	TRBJ2-4	.	.	CSAYLAKNIQYF	TGCAGCGCATACCTAGCCAAAAACATTCAGTACTTC
TRBV10-3	TRBJ1-2	once	.	CAISESGRGYTF	TGTGCCATCAGTGAGTCGGGTAGAGGCTACACCTTC
TRBV30	TRBJ2-7	.	TRBD2	CAWSWSAGSNEQYF	TGTGCCTGGAGTTGGTCAGCGGGAAGCAACGAGCAGTACTTC
TRBV15	TRBJ2-7	.	.	CATSRDVATEQYF	TGTGCCACCAGCAGAGATGTAGCTACCGAGCAGTACTTC
TRBV10-3	TRBJ1-1	.	TRBD1	CAISEDRGLTEAFF	TGTGCCATCAGTGAAGACAGGGGGCTCACTGAAGCTTTCTTT
TRBV14	TRBJ1-1	.	.	CASSQILGFGSMNTEAFF	TGTGCCAGCAGCCAAATATTAGGTTTCGGGAGTATGAACACTGAAGCTTTCTTT
TRBV6-2/TRBV6-3	TRBJ1-6	.	.	CASSYSGSSYNSPLHF	TGTGCCAGCAGTTATTCGGGGAGCTCCTATAATTCACCCCTCCACTTT
TRBV19	TRBJ2-1	.	TRBD2	CASSVLAGEQFF	TGTGCCAGTAGTGTATTAGCGGGGGAACAGTTCTTC
TRBV5-6	TRBJ2-1	.	.	CASSRDVYNEQFF	TGTGCCAGCAGTCGGGACGTATACAATGAGCAGTTCTTC
TRBV6-6	TRBJ2-3	.	TRBD2	CASRAGGLTDTQYF	TGTGCCAGCAGGGCGGGGGGACTCACAGATACGCAGTATTTT
TRBV18	TRBJ2-2	.	.	CASSPMIAFSLDGGELFF	TGTGCCAGCTCACCAATGATCGCTTTTTCTCTGGACGGCGGGGAGCTGTTTTTT
TRBV6-2/TRBV6-3	TRBJ1-1	.	.	CASSFTQVNTEAFF	TGTGCCAGCAGTTTCACACAGGTGAACACTGAAGCTTTCTTT
TRBV5-6	TRBJ2-3	.	.	CASSPLSKPSTDTQYF	TGTGCCAGCAGCCCCCTATCCAAACCTAGCACAGATACGCAGTATTTT
TRBV12-5	TRBJ1-1	.	.	CASGLVPRGGRAKNTEAFF	TGTGCTAGTGGTTTGGTACCAAGGGGAGGGCGGGCGAAGAACACTGAAGCTTTCTTT
TRBV2	TRBJ1-2	.	.	CASRPGVYGYTF	TGTGCCAGCAGACCAGGGGTCTATGGCTACACCTTC
TRBV5-4	TRBJ2-7	once	.	CASSLEPFGSYEQYF	TGTGCCAGCAGCTTGGAACCTTTCGGCTCCTACGAGCAGTACTTC
TRBV4-2	TRBJ1-5	.	TRBD1	CASSQGQPLSNQPQHF	TGTGCCAGCAGCCAGGGACAGCCTCTTAGCAATCAGCCCCAGCATTTT
TRBV20-1	TRBJ2-7	once	TRBD2	CSASSGGAKYF	TGCAGTGCTAGTAGCGGGGGCGCGAAGTACTTC